The next 27 T cell receptor beta chains were all read from a single sample in a study of blood T cell repertoires in COVID-19. Profiled with immunoSEQ multiplex PCR; TCRdb holds only in-frame clones, not every one. The repertoire holds more than 250,000 clones, with around nine tenths as singletons. Sequencing input: PBMCs or T cells enriched from blood (not recorded which). These receptors were obtained from a woman aged 40 to 50 who had recovered from COVID-19.

The CDR3 DNA is TGTGCCAGCAGATCGACGGGGTTAGCGGGAAACCCTAATGAGCAGTTCTTC. Translating it yields CASRSTGLAGNPNEQFF. The J gene is TRBJ2-1, the V gene TRBV5-4; 8 bases line up with TRBD2. The junction had 17 bases not matched to a gene; V was cut back by 5 bases and J by 7 bases. The CDR3 is 17 amino acids. Germline loops: CDR1 SGHNT, CDR2 YYREEE (reference sequence).

About this clone: Germline is not matched at one junction end, which may reflect a read error. This chain joins TRBV28 and TRBJ1-3, with TRBD1 as a possible D gene (6 bases). CDR1 and CDR2 from the germline V gene are MDHEN and SYDVKM. The CDR3 length is 12 residues. CDR3 in amino acids: CASSLLGGARDF. DNA for the CDR3: TGTGCCAGCAGTTTGCTTGGGGGCGCCCGGGATTTT.

This clone occurred a few times. The rearrangement links TRBV30 to TRBJ2-7; 9 bases are shared with TRBD2. CDR1 and CDR2 from the germline V gene are GTSNPN and SVGIG (reference sequence). The V gene end was trimmed by 0 bases and the J gene end by 2 bases; junction bases not matched to a gene: 2. The CDR3 runs to 14 residues. The CDR3 here is CAWSVSGRPYEQYF. DNA of the CDR3: TGTGCCTGGAGTGTTAGCGGGAGACCCTACGAGCAGTACTTC.

The chain recombines TRBV5-1 with TRBJ1-6; no firm D call. Between the trimmed V and J ends, which lost 0 bases and 9 bases, there was a span of 13 bases. From germline, CDR1 is SGHRS and CDR2 YFSETQ. This CDR3 has 15 amino acids. The DNA of the CDR3 is TGCGCCAGCAGCTTGGGGGCAGGAATAGGTTCACCCCTCCACTTT. This translates into CASSLGAGIGSPLHF.

J is TRBJ1-2 and V is TRBV7-2, with TRBD1 identical over 9 bases. In germline, CDR1 is SGHTA, CDR2 FQGNSA. V gave up 0 bases and J gave up 4 bases; unmatched junction bases: 9. The CDR3 has 17 residues. CDR3 sequence: CASSLAPGTGITYGYTF. The CDR3 bases are TGTGCCAGCAGCTTAGCGCCTGGGACAGGGATTACCTATGGCTACACCTTC.

This CDR3 is CASTPRSSGANVLTF. For the CDR3, the DNA is TGTGCCAGCACTCCCCGCAGCTCTGGGGCCAACGTCCTGACTTTC. The V gene is TRBV7-2, the J gene TRBJ2-6; D is ambiguous. This CDR3 has 15 amino acids. Per the germline V gene, CDR1 is SGHTA and CDR2 is FQGNSA. Trimming took 7 bases from V and 0 from J, leaving 10 bases between them.

The chain is built from TRBV18 and TRBJ1-3; 8 bases are shared with TRBD1. Germline CDR1 and CDR2: KGHSH and LQKENI. J was trimmed by 4 bases and V by 2 bases; bases with no gene match: 1. CDR3 length: 14 residues. The CDR3 region is CASSPGTGGNTIYF. DNA for the CDR3: TGTGCCAGCTCACCAGGGACAGGCGGAAACACCATATATTTT.

The chain employs TRBV29-1 and TRBJ2-1; TRBD2 matches 7 bases. There are 12 residues in the CDR3. The germline gives CDR1 SQVTM, CDR2 ANQGSEA. J was trimmed by 10 bases and V by 5 bases; bases with no gene match: 8. As DNA, the CDR3 is TGCAGCGTTTGGGCGGGAGCGCGGGAGCAGTTCTTC. Residues: CSVWAGAREQFF.

V usage is TRBV30 and J usage is TRBJ2-6, with TRBD1 matching over 8 bases. CDR3 length: 15 residues. The germline CDR1 and CDR2 sequences are GTSNPN and SVGIG (reference sequence). The J segment lost 2 bases and the V segment lost 2 bases, leaving 2 bases of the junction unmatched. DNA for the CDR3: TGTGCCTGGAGTAAACAGGGGGCTGGGGCCAACGTCCTGACTTTC. It codes for CAWSKQGAGANVLTF.

J is TRBJ2-1 and V is TRBV3-1 (or the pseudogene TRBV3-2), with 9 nucleotides matching TRBD2. Germline values: CDR1 LGHDT, CDR2 YNNKEL (reference sequence). This CDR3 has 15 residues. V was clipped by 4 bases and J by 7 bases; unmatched bases: 8. The CDR3: CASSLIAGDGNEQFF. DNA for the CDR3: TGTGCCAGCAGCCTCATAGCGGGAGACGGAAATGAGCAGTTCTTC.

The chain uses TRBV9 and TRBJ1-2; weak D call: TRBD1 (5 bases). The CDR3 contains 15 residues. Germline assignment: CDR1 SGDLS and CDR2 YYNGEE. Trimming pared 0 bases from V and 0 bases from J, leaving 9 bases between. CDR3 region: CASSVALTANYGYTF. In DNA form, the CDR3 reads TGTGCCAGCAGCGTAGCTTTGACAGCTAACTATGGCTACACCTTC.

This sequence joins TRBV11-1 and TRBJ1-2; D is perhaps TRBD1 (6 bases). CDR3 length: 13 amino acids. Deletions cut 2 bases from V and 3 bases from J, with 7 bases between. CDR1 is SGHAT and CDR2 is FQDESV in the germline V gene (reference sequence). The CDR3 DNA is TGTGCCAGCAGCTTACAGGGGTACTATGGCTACACCTTC. Its protein is CASSLQGYYGYTF.

The rearrangement uses TRBV20-1 and TRBJ2-7; possibly TRBD1 for D (5 bases). Trimming cost V 5 bases and J 4 bases, with 6 bases left between them. CDR3 length: 10 amino acids. Germline CDR1 and CDR2: DFQATT and SNEGSKA (reference sequence). DNA for the CDR3: TGCAGTGCTTCAGGGTACGAGCAGTACTTC. Its protein is CSASGYEQYF.

The chain joins TRBV20-1 to TRBJ2-1; 9 bases fit TRBD2. Germline V lookup: CDR1 DFQATT, CDR2 SNEGSKA (reference sequence). The CDR3 is 13 residues long. Germline trimming cut 6 bases from V and 8 bases from J; bases unmatched to any gene: 8. As DNA, the CDR3 is TGCAGTGCCAGTAGCGGGAGAGGCGATGAGCAGTTCTTC. Residues: CSASSGRGDEQFF.

The chain couples TRBV4-2 to TRBJ1-5; possibly TRBD1 for D (5 bases). This CDR3 is built from 15 residues. The germline gives CDR1 LGHNA, CDR2 YNFKEQ. With 0 bases removed from V and 7 bases from J, the gap between germline ends came to 13 bases. CDR3 in DNA: TGTGCCAGCAGCCAAGATGGTGGGGGGGTACAGCCCCAGCATTTT. Amino acids: CASSQDGGGVQPQHF.

The rearrangement joins TRBV5-1 to TRBJ2-7; D gene ambiguous. Trimming left V 3 bases short and J 1 base short, with 5 bases between. Germline V CDR1 and CDR2: SGHRS, YFSETQ. This CDR3 is built from 12 residues. CDR3 nucleotides: TGCGCCAGCAGCTCACAGTCCTACGAGCAGTACTTC. Its translation is CASSSQSYEQYF.

This chain uses TRBV7-6 with TRBJ1-5, with 12 bases fitting TRBD1. Germline-derived CDR1 and CDR2 are SGHVS and FNYEAQ. The CDR3 spans 16 residues. J gave up 3 bases and V 4 bases, and 4 bases lay outside the gene matches. The CDR3 reads CASSSGTGGTNQPQHF. CDR3 bases: TGTGCCAGCAGCTCCGGGACAGGGGGCACCAATCAGCCCCAGCATTTT.

The rearrangement uses TRBV27 and TRBJ2-3, with 7 positions matching TRBD1. Germline V gives CDR1 MNHEY, CDR2 SMNVEV (reference sequence). V was clipped by 7 bases and J by 4 bases; unmatched bases: 5. CDR3 length: 13 residues. The CDR3 loop is CASNQGGADTQYF. The DNA for the CDR3 is TGTGCCAGCAATCAAGGGGGCGCAGATACGCAGTATTTT.

This chain links TRBV2 with TRBJ1-1; weak D call: TRBD1 (6 bases). Germline CDR1 is SNHLY and CDR2 is FYNNEI. Trimming took off 11 bases at V and 1 base at J, with 14 bases between the two ends. The CDR3 sequence is 13 residues long. The CDR3 reads CAGKRTENTEAFF. For the CDR3, the DNA is TGTGCCGGGAAACGGACAGAGAACACTGAAGCTTTCTTT.

V is TRBV28 and J is TRBJ1-4, with 8 bases aligning to TRBD1. The V segment lost 5 bases and the J segment 5 bases; nucleotides outside the gene matches: 7. The CDR3 contains 15 residues. Germline loops: CDR1 MDHEN, CDR2 SYDVKM. CDR3 DNA sequence: TGTGCCAGCAGTCTCCAACAGGGGGGGAATGAAAAACTGTTTTTT. This gives the protein CASSLQQGGNEKLFF.

The chain's CDR3 is CASSPSSRVAPLHF. The CDR3, as DNA: TGTGCCAGCTCACCATCATCTCGAGTGGCACCCCTCCACTTT. The rearrangement links TRBV18 to TRBJ1-6; the D is unclear. Germline CDR1 reads KGHSH; CDR2 reads LQKENI. V shed 2 bases and J shed 11 bases, with 13 bases lying between them. The CDR3 runs to 14 residues.

The chain combines TRBV7-9 with TRBJ2-2, with D tentatively TRBD2 (6 bases). There are 14 residues in the CDR3. V was shortened by 2 bases and J by 5 bases, with 9 bases between the two germline ends. Germline V CDR1 and CDR2: SEHNR, FQNEAQ (reference sequence). This CDR3 is CASSLFAGTGELFF. The DNA of the CDR3 is TGTGCCAGCAGCTTATTTGCGGGAACCGGGGAGCTGTTTTTT.

The J gene is TRBJ2-6, the V gene TRBV4-3, with D possibly TRBD2 on 5 matching bases. CDR1 is LGHNA and CDR2 is YSLEER in the germline V gene. The CDR3 consists of 15 residues. V was clipped by 4 bases and J by 2 bases, with 9 bases between them. The CDR3 nucleotides are TGCGCCAGCAGCCCAACCGGGGCTGGGGCCAACGTCCTGACTTTC. It encodes CASSPTGAGANVLTF.

The chain couples TRBV7-9 to TRBJ2-1, with D tentatively TRBD2 (6 bases). The CDR3 is 13 amino acids. Germline V gene data show CDR1 as SEHNR and CDR2 as FQNEAQ (reference sequence). Between the trimmed V and J ends, which lost 5 bases and 8 bases, there was a span of 13 bases. CDR3 sequence (DNA): TGTGCCAGCAGCGGTGTTGCGGGGCATGAGCAGTTCTTC. Residues: CASSGVAGHEQFF.

This chain connects TRBV9 to TRBJ1-1, with 9 bases aligning to TRBD1. With 4 bases clipped from V and 5 bases from J, the junction kept 6 bases outside the gene matches. Germline lookup yields CDR1 SGDLS and CDR2 YYNGEE. The CDR3 length is 14 residues. The chain's CDR3 is CASSQTGGWTEAFF. CDR3 in DNA: TGTGCCAGCAGCCAGACAGGGGGTTGGACTGAAGCTTTCTTT.

This rearrangement joins TRBV28 to TRBJ2-7; 7 positions match TRBD1. Germline CDR1 reads MDHEN; CDR2 reads SYDVKM. The trim removed 6 bases at V and 5 bases at J, leaving 4 bases unmatched. The CDR3 covers 12 residues. The CDR3 protein is CASSADRDEQYF. The DNA of the CDR3 is TGTGCCAGCAGCGCCGACAGGGACGAGCAGTACTTC.

V is TRBV6-6 and J is TRBJ1-5; tentative D call: TRBD1 (5 bases). Trimming left V 6 bases short and J 6 bases short, with 12 bases between. Germline CDR1 MNHNY, CDR2 SVGAGI (reference sequence). The CDR3 contains 13 residues. The CDR3 spells CASRQGLGQPQHF. For the CDR3, the DNA is TGTGCCAGCAGGCAGGGCCTAGGTCAGCCCCAGCATTTT.